The rows below give T cell receptor beta chains drawn from one sample of a study of T cells in Graves' hyperthyroidism and ophthalmopathy. TCRdb re-called the multiplex PCR reads through MiXCR, storing one row per CDR3 protein. The sample lists about 210,000 distinct CDR3 sequences; 17% were seen once. Material: blood. These receptors were taken from a man in his forties or fifties with Graves' hyperthyroidism. The CDR3 runs from the conserved cysteine through the conserved F or W. D genes are given only for firm matches. Clone size appears in some rows only: once, few, many, or a class for an expanded clone.

j_gene,d_gene,v_gene,abundance,CDR3aa,CDR3nt
TRBJ1-4,-,TRBV6-1,-,CASTPPGEKLFF,TGTGCCAGCACCCCACCGGGGGAAAAACTGTTTTTT
TRBJ2-1,TRBD2,TRBV7-9,many,CASNLVGTSDTNEQFF,TGTGCCAGCAACTTAGTCGGGACTAGCGATACGAATGAGCAGTTCTTC
TRBJ2-5,-,TRBV13,many,CASRGQGGQETQYF,TGTGCCAGCAGGGGACAAGGGGGACAAGAGACCCAGTACTTC
TRBJ1-2,-,TRBV9,few,CASMGSTNYGYTF,TGTGCCAGCATGGGTTCTACTAACTATGGCTACACCTTC
TRBJ2-7,TRBD1,TRBV2,few,CASSTYRGEQYF,TGTGCCAGCAGTACTTACAGGGGAGAGCAGTACTTC
TRBJ2-5,TRBD2,TRBV15,many,CATSRDDGRGETQYF,TGTGCCACCAGCAGAGATGACGGGAGGGGAGAGACCCAGTACTTC
TRBJ2-2,-,TRBV5-5,many,CASQRAGELFF,TGTGCCAGCCAGAGGGCCGGGGAGCTGTTTTTT
TRBJ2-1,-,TRBV9,few,CASSVGDNSYNEQFF,TGTGCCAGCAGCGTAGGTGACAACTCCTACAATGAGCAGTTCTTC
TRBJ2-3,-,TRBV3-1,many,CASSQGEYTQYF,TGTGCCAGCAGCCAGGGGGAGTATACGCAGTATTTT
TRBJ1-2,-,TRBV11-2,few,CASSPPSRDGYTF,TGTGCCAGCAGCCCTCCTAGCAGGGATGGCTACACCTTC
TRBJ2-7,TRBD2,TRBV4-1,many,CASSQDHGRGEKQYF,TGCGCCAGCAGCCAAGATCACGGGCGGGGGGAAAAGCAGTACTTC
TRBJ2-7,-,TRBV6-1,many,CASSDRPFFYEQYF,TGTGCCAGCAGTGACCGTCCTTTTTTCTACGAGCAGTACTTC
TRBJ2-7,TRBD2,TRBV5-4,-,CASSASGRDVQYF,TGTGCCAGCAGTGCTAGCGGGAGGGATGTGCAGTACTTC
TRBJ2-3,TRBD1,TRBV7-3,few,CASSEDRVHTQYF,TGTGCCAGCAGCGAGGACAGGGTGCATACGCAGTATTTT
TRBJ1-6,-,TRBV28,many,CASGFTNSPLHF,TGTGCCAGCGGCTTTACCAATTCACCCCTCCACTTT
TRBJ2-7,-,TRBV28,few,CASRRVYSAEQYF,TGTGCCTCCCGCAGAGTCTACAGCGCCGAGCAGTACTTC
TRBJ1-4,-,TRBV28,few,CASSFHMNLKLFF,TGTGCCAGCAGTTTTCATATGAATTTAAAACTGTTTTTT
TRBJ2-1,-,TRBV6-1,many,CASSEADSHNEQFF,TGTGCCAGCAGTGAAGCCGACAGTCACAATGAGCAGTTCTTC
TRBJ1-6,-,TRBV2,-,CASSETRGANSPLHF,TGTGCCAGCAGTGAGACCCGTGGAGCAAATTCACCCCTCCACTTT
TRBJ2-1,TRBD2,TRBV24-1,many,CATSGHSGVANEQFF,TGTGCCACCAGTGGCCATAGCGGGGTCGCAAATGAGCAGTTCTTC
TRBJ2-3,-,TRBV6-2/TRBV6-3,few,CASSYLGPRDTDTQYF,TGTGCCAGCAGTTATTTGGGGCCCAGAGACACAGATACGCAGTATTTT
TRBJ2-7,TRBD1,TRBV12-3/TRBV12-4,many,CASSLGPGGTYEQYF,TGTGCCAGCAGCCTTGGGCCAGGGGGCACCTACGAGCAGTACTTC